This T cell receptor beta chain was documented in a study of blood T cell repertoires in COVID-19. Study-wide background: Material from acute and convalescent COVID-19 was sourced from the United States, Italy and Spain. From T cells, B-cell-depleted T cells, or PBMCs came the material, which was cDNA or gDNA.

In the study's own analysis: Nucleated cell number was recorded as an estimate derived from reference gene primer amplification. Generated by immunoSEQ multiplex PCR, the TCRdb table keeps only in-frame clones and is missing some. V, J and clone size reflect that table, while D and trimming were determined from the DNA. The table records roughly 70,000 clones, approximately 80% of them present only once. The J segment lost 1 base and the V segment lost 5 bases, leaving 4 bases of the junction unmatched. The CDR3 runs to 14 residues. In germline, CDR1 is LNHDA, CDR2 SQIVND (reference sequence). The TCR comes from a man in his 70s who had recovered from COVID-19. Specimen: peripheral blood. This rearrangement joins TRBV19 to TRBJ2-7, with 8 bases matching TRBD1. The CDR3 reads CASSDRQGSYEQYF. Here the CDR3 DNA reads TGTGCCAGTAGTGACCGACAGGGGTCCTACGAGCAGTACTTC.